This TCR beta chain was sequenced for a study of blood T cell repertoires in COVID-19. Across the study: Samples of COVID-19 (acute and convalescent) were obtained from the United States, Italy and Spain. Sources were T cells, B-cell-depleted T cells, or PBMCs; the material itself was cDNA or gDNA.

Authors' methods: Using reference gene primer amplification, nucleated cell counts were estimated. Profiled with immunoSEQ multiplex PCR; TCRdb holds only in-frame clones, not every one. Clone size and the V and J calls come from that table; the DNA yielded D and trimming. This table holds about 120,000 clones, 70% to 90% found once. Germline CDR1 and CDR2: SNHLY and FYNNEI. V lost 4 bases and J lost 5; bases outside the gene matches: 8. CDR3 length: 16 residues. Specimen: peripheral blood. This rearrangement joins TRBV2 to TRBJ1-4; 9 bases match TRBD1. The receptor was isolated from a man aged 55 to 69 with acute or convalescent COVID-19. The CDR3 loop is CASSVRDRERNEKLFF. CDR3 coding DNA: TGTGCCAGCAGTGTGAGGGACAGGGAGAGAAATGAAAAACTGTTTTTT.